This T cell receptor beta chain was recovered during a study of cytomegalovirus exposure and HLA in healthy donors. Across the whole study: Earlier findings included roughly 120 million unique TCR beta sequences obtained from about 179 million T cells.

The length of the CDR3 is 14 residues. Trimming left V 9 bases short and J 2 bases short, with 17 bases between. The germline V gene has CDR1 SGHRS and CDR2 YFSETQ. PCR was performed using 60 Vbeta and 13 Jbeta primers. TCRdb's table, derived via immunoSEQ multiplex PCR, lists solely in-frame clones and lacks some. The sample records about 78,000 clones, around 70% being singletons. Source material: PBMCs. V is TRBV5-1 and J is TRBJ2-5; maybe TRBD2 (5 bases). The clonotype comes from a middle-aged woman in good health and CMV-seropositive. The CDR3 region is CATAMAGQQETQYF. The DNA for the CDR3 is TGCGCCACCGCTATGGCGGGTCAACAAGAGACCCAGTACTTC.